The rows below give T cell receptor beta chains drawn from one sample of a study of T cell changes during pregnancy in multiple sclerosis. The table came from immunoSEQ multiplex PCR; TCRdb's copy has only in-frame clones and leaves some out. The sample has roughly 110,000 clones, 80% to 95% seen once. Source: peripheral blood, taken in the third trimester of pregnancy. Every receptor here comes from a female donor with multiple sclerosis, enrolled in a pregnancy study. Both conserved end residues are part of each CDR3. A D gene is named only where the DNA matches it firmly. The listing skips clone size in some rows; elsewhere it reads once, few, many or a size class.

v_call	clone_size	d_call	j_call	cdr3_nt	cdr3_aa
TRBV5-1	NA	TRBD2	TRBJ2-3	TGCGCCAGCAGCTTGGGACTAGCGGGAAACCCCACAGATACGCAGTATTTT	CASSLGLAGNPTDTQYF
TRBV19	NA	TRBD1	TRBJ1-2	TGTGCCAGTACTAGGGACAGAGCTAACTATGGCTACACCTTC	CASTRDRANYGYTF
TRBV5-5	NA	NA	TRBJ1-2	TGTGCCAGCAGCTTGAATGCGAGGAATAACTATGGCTACACCTTC	CASSLNARNNYGYTF
TRBV7-9	NA	TRBD2	TRBJ2-3	TGTGCCAGCAGCTTGACCGCGGGAGTCGGGGCAGATACGCAGTATTTT	CASSLTAGVGADTQYF
TRBV30	NA	NA	TRBJ2-6	TGTGCCTGGAGGAGGGGGGCCAACGTCCTGACTTTC	CAWRRGANVLTF
TRBV4-1	NA	TRBD2	TRBJ2-5	TGCGCCAGCAGCCACGGACTAGCGGGGAAAGAGACCCAGTACTTC	CASSHGLAGKETQYF
TRBV5-1	NA	NA	TRBJ2-5	TGCGCCAGCTCATTTCAAGAGACCCAGTACTTC	CASSFQETQYF
TRBV27	NA	TRBD2	TRBJ2-1	TGTGCCAGATCCCCGGGACTAGCGGGGCCCAATGAGCAGTTCTTC	CARSPGLAGPNEQFF
TRBV2	NA	TRBD2	TRBJ2-5	TGTGCCAGCATTAGCCAGCGGGGAGAGACCCAGTACTTC	CASISQRGETQYF
TRBV19	NA	NA	TRBJ2-2	TGTGCCGCAAAAACTTCGGGACAGGGGCTTGTCTTGGCTAGCGGGATCAACACCGGGGAGCTGTTTTTT	CAAKTSGQGLVLASGINTGELFF
TRBV28	NA	TRBD1	TRBJ2-3	TGTGCCAGCAGTTCGGGACAGAGCACAGATACGCAGTATTTT	CASSSGQSTDTQYF
TRBV10-3	NA	NA	TRBJ1-2	TGTGCCATCAGTGAGTCACAGAACTATGGCTACACCTTC	CAISESQNYGYTF
TRBV5-1	NA	TRBD1	TRBJ2-7	TGCGCCAGCAGCACGGGGGGACAGGGAGGCCCTTTCTACGAGCAGTACTTC	CASSTGGQGGPFYEQYF
TRBV4-1	NA	NA	TRBJ2-6	TGCGCCAGCAGTTTCAGGGCAGGGGATGTTCGGGCCAACGTCCTGACTTTC	CASSFRAGDVRANVLTF
TRBV28	once	NA	TRBJ2-7	TGTGCCAGCAGAAGGGGGGGCAAGTACGAGCAGTACTTC	CASRRGGKYEQYF
TRBV11-1	NA	TRBD1	TRBJ1-1	TGTGCCAGCAGCTTAGGGGACAGGGTACGGCGCACTGAAGCTTTCTTT	CASSLGDRVRRTEAFF
TRBV2	NA	NA	TRBJ1-2	TGTGCCAGCAGTAATGGGGCCAGGTATGGCTACACCTTC	CASSNGARYGYTF
TRBV30	NA	NA	TRBJ2-1	TGTGCCTGGAGTGGCGGGCCCTTGCTCTACAATGAGCAGTTCTTC	CAWSGGPLLYNEQFF
TRBV9	NA	TRBD1	TRBJ1-2	TGTGCCAGCAGCTTTGGGACAGGGGAGAGAGATGGCTACACCTTC	CASSFGTGERDGYTF
TRBV6-4	once	NA	TRBJ1-5	TGTGCCAGCAGTGAGGAGTTTAGCAATCAGCCCCAGCATTTT	CASSEEFSNQPQHF
TRBV6-5	NA	NA	TRBJ1-4	TGTGCCAGCCGTCGGAGGACTAATGAAAAACTGTTTTTT	CASRRRTNEKLFF
TRBV5-6	NA	TRBD2	TRBJ2-7	TGTGCCAGCAGCTCGTGGACTAGCGGGGAGTACTACGAGCAGTACTTC	CASSSWTSGEYYEQYF
TRBV29-1	NA	NA	TRBJ1-2	TGCAGCGTTGTTCTGGTCCGGGGCTACACCTTC	CSVVLVRGYTF
TRBV6-1	few	NA	TRBJ2-7	TGTGCCAGCAGTGAGCGCAACGAGCAGTACTTC	CASSERNEQYF
TRBV5-1	NA	TRBD1	TRBJ1-1	TGCGCCAGCAGCTTATATGCAGCAGGGGACAGCTACACGGGTTGGTTT	CASSLYAAGDSYTGWF
TRBV5-1	NA	NA	TRBJ1-4	TGCGCCAGCACCTCCTCCCTGAAACAGTTTGGGGAAAAACTGTTTTTT	CASTSSLKQFGEKLFF
TRBV14	NA	NA	TRBJ1-5	TGTGCCAGCAGCCTGCAGGGTGATCAGCCCCAGCATTTT	CASSLQGDQPQHF
TRBV19	NA	TRBD2	TRBJ2-2	TGTGCCAGTAGGGCGGGAGCTGGGCGCACCGGGGAGCTGTTTTTT	CASRAGAGRTGELFF
TRBV4-2	NA	TRBD2	TRBJ2-5	TGTGCCAGCAGCCAAGAGGGTAGCGGGAGGGGGGAGACCCAGTACTTC	CASSQEGSGRGETQYF
TRBV11-3	NA	TRBD2	TRBJ2-3	TGTGCCAGCAGCTCAGCGGGAGGGGGAGATACGCAGTATTTT	CASSSAGGGDTQYF
TRBV28	NA	TRBD2	TRBJ2-2	TGTGCCAGCCGGTCGGGGGGTAACACCGGGGAGCTGTTTTTT	CASRSGGNTGELFF
TRBV7-9	NA	NA	TRBJ2-5	TGTGCCAGCAGCGCCGACAGGTCCCAAGAGACCCAGTACTTC	CASSADRSQETQYF
TRBV6-5	NA	NA	TRBJ2-7	TGTGCCAGCAATAATGCTAACGAGCAGTACTTC	CASNNANEQYF
TRBV7-9	once	NA	TRBJ2-7	TGTGCCAGCAGCCCGGGGTCTGACGAGCAGTACTTC	CASSPGSDEQYF
TRBV6-5	NA	TRBD1	TRBJ1-6	TGTGCCAGCAGTTTCTCTGACAGGGGAAATTCACCCCTCCACTTT	CASSFSDRGNSPLHF
TRBV19	few	NA	TRBJ1-1	TGTGCCAGTAGTATGATTTTGGGGAGGGGGAACACTGAAGCTTTCTTT	CASSMILGRGNTEAFF
TRBV4-1	NA	TRBD2	TRBJ2-7	TGCGCCAGCAGCCGGACTAGCGGAGACTTGTCCTACGAGCAGTACTTC	CASSRTSGDLSYEQYF
TRBV10-3	NA	NA	TRBJ1-1	TGTGCCACAGGAGGACGGGGAGAGAACACTGAAGCTTTCTTT	CATGGRGENTEAFF
TRBV13	once	TRBD1	TRBJ1-4	TGTGCCAGCAGCGCGGACAGGGATGAAAAACTGTTTTTT	CASSADRDEKLFF
TRBV2	NA	TRBD1	TRBJ1-1	TGTGCCAGCACTAGAAGACAGGGGGTGAACTCTGAAGCTTTCTTT	CASTRRQGVNSEAFF
TRBV6-6	NA	NA	TRBJ1-1	TGTGCCAGCAGTCCCGTGGGGGGAGGAAGAGCTTTCTTT	CASSPVGGGRAFF
TRBV30	NA	TRBD1	TRBJ1-6	TGTGCCTGGAGAAGGGGGACAGGGAATTCACCCCTCCACTTT	CAWRRGTGNSPLHF
TRBV28	NA	NA	TRBJ1-5	TGTGCCAGCAGTTCCCCCAGGGTGGGATCTGGCAATCAGCCCCAGCATTTT	CASSSPRVGSGNQPQHF
TRBV4-2	NA	TRBD2	TRBJ2-5	TGTGCCAGCAGCCAAGATCCGGGACTATCGGAGACCCAGTACTTC	CASSQDPGLSETQYF
TRBV29-1	NA	TRBD1	TRBJ1-1	TGCAGCGGGACCAGGGGGGAGAACACTGAAGCTTTCTTT	CSGTRGENTEAFF
TRBV5-1	NA	NA	TRBJ1-1	TGCGCCAGCAGCTTGGAAGGGGCCACTGAAGCTTTCTTT	CASSLEGATEAFF
TRBV7-9	NA	TRBD1	TRBJ1-4	TGTGCCAGCAGCTCGGGGACAGGGGTAAATGAAAAACTGTTTTTT	CASSSGTGVNEKLFF
TRBV6-6	NA	TRBD2	TRBJ2-1	TGTGCCAGCGCAACGGGGGGGAACAATGAGCAGTTCTTC	CASATGGNNEQFF
TRBV6-1	NA	NA	TRBJ1-4	TGTGCCAGCAGTGACCACTTAGGGGAGGGTGAAAAACTGTTTTTT	CASSDHLGEGEKLFF
TRBV5-6	NA	NA	TRBJ1-1	TGTGCCAGCAGCTTGGCCGGGGGAGAAGCTTTCTTT	CASSLAGGEAFF
TRBV5-4	NA	TRBD2	TRBJ2-7	TGTGCCAGCAGCCCACCCCCTCAAGCGGGACCCTCCTACGAGCAGTACTTC	CASSPPPQAGPSYEQYF
TRBV15	NA	NA	TRBJ2-7	TGTGCCACCAGCAGAGATCTAGCTAGACCCTACGAGCAGTACTTC	CATSRDLARPYEQYF
TRBV20-1	NA	NA	TRBJ1-5	TGCAGCGCCGCAGGTGGGCAAAAATGGCATTTT	CSAAGGQKWHF
TRBV19	once	NA	TRBJ1-2	TGTGCCAGTAGCTCCCCGGCGGGGTACTCCGGGGGCTACACCTTC	CASSSPAGYSGGYTF
TRBV28	NA	TRBD2	TRBJ2-1	TGTGCCAGCAGTTTGTCGGGACTAGTTGAGCCCAATGAGCAGTTCTTC	CASSLSGLVEPNEQFF
TRBV2	few	TRBD1	TRBJ1-1	TGTGCCAGCAGTCGGACAGGGGCAACTGAAGCTTTCTTT	CASSRTGATEAFF
TRBV5-4	NA	NA	TRBJ2-1	TGTGCCAGCAGCTTGGTGCTAGGGACTGGATACAATGAGCAGTTCTTC	CASSLVLGTGYNEQFF
TRBV5-8	NA	NA	TRBJ1-1	TGTGCCAGCGCCGGGGGGTCGGCTTTCTTT	CASAGGSAFF
TRBV10-2	NA	NA	TRBJ2-1	TGCGCCAGCAGTGTAGGGAGGCACAATGAGCAGTTCTTC	CASSVGRHNEQFF